The clone carrying this TCR beta chain was seen a handful of times. Antigen specificity is unknown. An end of the junction does not agree with germline; a read error may underlie this. PCR involved 60 Vbeta and 13 Jbeta primers. Some clones are missing from TCRdb's copy, which holds only in-frame ones; the method was immunoSEQ multiplex PCR. The sample lists some 180,000 clones, 80% to 90% occurring once. The CDR3 is made up of 10 amino acids. CDR1 is DFQATT, CDR2 SNEGSKA, per germline (reference sequence). This specimen belongs to a study of cytomegalovirus exposure and HLA in healthy donors. Overall study results and limits: In a later analysis, the majority of CMV-associated beta chains seemingly showed HLA restriction. Productive rates of about 87% or about 30% were seen for most TCR beta V segments in an earlier analysis. Based on reports, TCR beta sequences accurately predicted HLA-A and HLA-B alleles for most subjects.

The chain recombines TRBV20-1 with TRBJ1-1; possible D gene TRBD1, 6 bases. This clonotype was obtained from a man aged 35 to 55 in good health and CMV-seropositive. Material: PBMCs. CDR3 DNA: TGCAGTGCTGGGGACACTAAAGCTTTCTTT. Amino acid sequence: CSAGDTKAFF.